The source of this TCR beta chain is a study of tumor-infiltrating lymphocytes in primary liver carcinoma (dated by TCRdb to about 2017). With regard to the full study: Of the five patients (three men and two women, aged 30 to 69 years), four had hepatocellular carcinoma and one had combined HCC and intrahepatic cholangiocarcinoma. The five patients had tumors staged T1-T3 N0M0, with maximum diameters ranging from about 4.2 to 10 cm. Samples yielded roughly 3.5 to 8 million productive TCRbeta reads; read depth did not differ significantly between tissue types. TCRbeta repertoire sequencing, expression microarrays and whole-exome sequencing were combined in the study across five regions of each liver tumor, with adjacent normal tissue and blood also included. A total of 35 specimens from 5 patients went through TCRbeta repertoire sequencing, namely 25 tumor regions, 5 adjacent noncancerous liver tissues and 5 peripheral blood samples. To link TCRbeta repertoire diversity with the local molecular phenotype, the 25 tumor region samples were profiled using Agilent mRNA microarrays. High reproducibility was observed for the technical replicate repertoires, with mean shared-clone rates roughly 0.92 and correlation coefficients above 0.95.

Details on this clonotype: Its recognized antigen is unknown. Within one base of it there is no much larger clone, and no base qualities were kept.

TCRbeta-specific cDNA was reverse-transcribed from roughly 500 ng total RNA using a constant-region primer and ProtoScript II reverse transcriptase. The TCRbeta libraries were prepared through three rounds of nested multiplex PCR following a slightly modified ARM-PCR procedure. Each of the first two PCR rounds ran for approximately 10 cycles using multiplex TRBV1-TRBV30 forward primers together with a Cbeta reverse primer. Sample barcodes and Illumina adapters were added in a final 25-cycle PCR with Deep VentR polymerase. Before sequencing, amplicons between 200 and 500 bp were purified from gel using a QIAquick gel extraction kit. An Illumina HiSeq 2500 was used to sequence the TCRbeta amplicons, generating 250-bp paired-end reads. In the authors' own workflow: Reads were quality-trimmed with Trimmomatic v0.33, and paired reads were merged with FLASH v1.2.11 to recover full CDR3 sequences. V, D and J germline segments were assigned to the rearranged TCRbeta sequences using MiGEC v1.2.1b. Clonotype statistics and Shannon-Wiener diversity indices were calculated with VDJtools v1.0.0. To reduce sampling bias, subsequent analyses other than the diversity analysis used only the 250 most abundant clonotypes in each sample. TCRdb took the public reads, trimmed them with fastp at Q25, ran MiXCR for clone calling and kept in-frame beta chains. Rows merge per CDR3 protein into single entries with the most common DNA and genes. The V and J calls and clone size come from TCRdb's table, not from the authors' own analysis. This sample has some 110,000 distinct CDR3 sequences in its table, and 55% to 75% of those were observed once. The ten largest clones take up 7% to 10% of the sample.

Without any cell sorting, total RNA and DNA were extracted together from around 18-30 mg of bulk tissue using the AllPrep DNA/RNA mini kit. Four to six patients with histopathologically diagnosed primary liver carcinoma underwent surgical resection in China between November 2015 and March 2016. At the time of sampling, the patients had chronic HBV infection and had not received any treatment. Five spatially separated regions were sampled from each tumor: the superior, inferior, left-lateral and right-lateral poles, plus the tumor centre. More than 75% viable tumor cells were found by histology in every tumor sample. Pieces of fresh tumor and adjacent tissue were cut in half, with one half kept in RNAlater at -80 degrees C and the other half sent for histology. On the study overall, not on this receptor specifically: The study included only four to six patients, and the authors note findings should be validated in a larger study. A significantly larger repertoire fraction was made up by the top 250 clones in tumors than in blood (p = 0.039). Consistent with antigen-driven expansion, pairs of tumor regions showed higher repertoire overlap (mean roughly 35%) than either tumor-adjacent pairs (approximately 17%) or tumor-blood pairs (about 15%). Only the TCR beta chain was sequenced, so true repertoire diversity is likely underestimated because unpaired alpha chains were not captured. Only about 8-24% of top clones were present in all five regions of a tumor, suggesting spatial heterogeneity of tumor-infiltrating T cells. Because the samples were bulk and unsorted, CD4+ and CD8+ T cell repertoires could not be compared.

V is clipped by 10 bases and J by 2 bases, and the sequence between their germline boundaries is 13 bases long. From cysteine to phenylalanine, the CDR3 is 13 amino acids long. The entry retains the CDR3 DNA only, 39 bases that are in frame from base 1. The germline V gene yields MDHEN for CDR1 and SYDVKM for CDR2. This receptor was obtained from a woman aged 60-70 years with primary liver carcinoma and hepatitis B virus infection. The sequenced sample consisted of liver tumor tissue from sampling region 3. Per the publication, the cell subset or site label means: tumor region T3, left-lateral pole. The chain is made from TRBV28 and TRBJ2-3, with the D call perhaps TRBD1 or TRBD2, each one matching 5 bases. CDR3 sequence: CANRRDLTDTQYF. The DNA sequence is as follows: TGTGCCAACAGAAGGGACCTCACAGATACGCAGTATTTT.